The clone carrying this T cell receptor beta chain was recorded a few times. The sample comes from a study of CD8+CD57+ T cells in acquired aplastic anemia. The use of genomic DNA as template underpinned the TCR beta VDJ and CDR3 profiling. TCRdb re-analysed the reads in MiXCR, keeping a single row per CDR3 protein. In the table there are approximately 170,000 distinct CDR3 sequences, under 75% of which are singletons. Trimming took off 5 bases at V and 1 base at J, with 11 bases between the two ends. CDR3 size: 14 residues. Input material: sorted CD4+, CD8+, or CD8+CD57+ T cells (not recorded which) from PBMCs. The clonotype comes from a human donor in good health. The gene calls are TRBV12-3 or TRBV12-4 and TRBJ1-1; D gene ambiguous. The CDR3 DNA follows: TGTGCCAGCAGTGCCCAACATACGAACACTGAAGCTTTCTTT. It translates to CASSAQHTNTEAFF.